The source of this T cell receptor beta chain is a study of post-analysis software for immune sequencing data. Broader study findings: Controls had significantly higher normalized Chao1 diversity than multiple sclerosis patients. Five or six TRBV segments were significantly more frequent in patients than in controls. TRBV5-6, TRBV5-1 and TRBV20-1 were among these segments.

This CDR3 region has 14 residues. After removal of 0 bases from V and 4 bases from J, the junction contained 4 bases not matched to a gene. The germline V gene has CDR1 DFQATT and CDR2 SNEGSKA (reference sequence). Included in the TCR beta cDNA libraries were unique molecular identifiers. TCRdb re-called the PCR reads through MiXCR, storing one row per CDR3 protein. The sample includes about 540,000 distinct CDR3 sequences, approximately 31% of them seen just once. With regard to this clonotype: Antigen specificity is unknown.

Sequenced sample: blood. The chain carries TRBV20-1 and TRBJ2-7, with 9 bases aligning to TRBD2. This TCR derives from a girl aged 2-17 years with multiple sclerosis. The CDR3 DNA is TGCAGTGCTAGAGATATGGGACTAGCTTACGAGCAGTACTTC. This gives the protein CSARDMGLAYEQYF.